Included here is one T cell receptor (beta chain) sequence, with context. Using immunoSEQ multiplex PCR, the repertoire was profiled, and TCRdb retains in-frame clones only, with some absent. The sample carries nearly 80,000 clones, 85% to 95% recorded once. This specimen belongs to a study of technical replicates of blood from a few donors. V was clipped by 2 bases and J by 7 bases; unmatched bases: 3. The CDR3 has 14 residues. Germline V gene lookup returns CDR1 SGHTA and CDR2 FQGTGA. The origin of this receptor is a human donor in good health. Material for sequencing was T cells isolated from PBMCs. The chain has TRBV7-3 and TRBJ2-1; TRBD2 matches at 9 bases. The CDR3 bases are TGTGCCAGCAGCTTACGGGCGGGAGGGAATGAGCAGTTCTTC. Translating it yields CASSLRAGGNEQFF.